These 4 T cell receptor beta chains were sequenced from one sample in a study of post-analysis software for immune sequencing data. These receptors' antigens are unknown. Regarding the study as a whole: Roughly five TRBV segments were more frequent in patients than controls; TRBV5-6, TRBV5-1 and TRBV20-1 belonged to this group.

Built from TCR beta cDNA, the libraries had unique molecular identifiers in them. TCRdb re-called the PCR reads through MiXCR, storing one row per CDR3 protein. The sample has hundreds of thousands of distinct CDR3 sequences, around 40% seen once. The sample was blood. These receptors all come from a girl between 5 and 17 years old with multiple sclerosis.

The chain uses TRBV7-6 and TRBJ2-3; 10 bases fit TRBD1. The CDR3 contains 16 residues. The germline gives CDR1 SGHVS, CDR2 FNYEAQ. J gave up 1 base and V 3 bases, and 4 bases lay outside the gene matches. Written as DNA, the CDR3 is TGTGCCAGCAGCTTTCCCGGGACAGGGGGCACAGATACGCAGTATTTT. It is translated as CASSFPGTGGTDTQYF.

V usage is TRBV6-6 and J usage is TRBJ2-7; 7 bases are a match to TRBD1. V dropped 5 bases and J dropped 5; count of bases not matched to a gene: 6. Germline V lookup: CDR1 MNHNY, CDR2 SVGAGI (reference sequence). The CDR3 has 13 amino acids. CDR3 in amino acids: CASSQSTGNEQYF. The CDR3 nucleotides read TGTGCCAGCAGTCAATCGACAGGGAACGAGCAGTACTTC.

The chain has TRBV6-5 and TRBJ2-1; 7 bases are a match to TRBD2. This CDR3 is 15 amino acids long. Trimming removed 5 bases from V and 9 bases from J; junction bases left unmatched: 13. Germline assignment: CDR1 MNHEY and CDR2 SVGAGI. The CDR3 DNA is TGTGCCAGCAGTCGTCGGTTGCGGGAGTCGTTTGAGCAGTTCTTC. Translating gives CASSRRLRESFEQFF.

The J gene is TRBJ2-5, the V gene TRBV30; TRBD1 aligns across 8 bases. The end of the DNA is better explained by TRBJ2-7, so the J call may be wrong. The CDR3 covers 14 residues. Germline CDR1 and CDR2: GTSNPN and SVGIG (reference sequence). CDR3 amino acids: CAWRHTGQGYEQYF. The CDR3 bases are TGTGCCTGGAGACACACCGGACAGGGCTACGAGCAGTACTTC.